This T cell receptor (beta chain) was obtained from a study of CD8 T cells in Susac syndrome. Study-wide results and limits: The authors acknowledged that the study's TCR sequencing and HLA analysis involved relatively few individuals.

Blood CD8+ and CD4+ T cells underwent high-throughput TCR beta sequencing. While CD8+ and CD4+ T cells were isolated negatively, TEMRA cells were enriched by FACS. Of note for this clonotype: Its matching antigen is unknown.

The RNA input was about 0.5 to 1 ug, and it was reverse transcribed with random hexamers. TCRdb re-derived calls from the immunoSEQ multiplex PCR reads in MiXCR, one entry per CDR3 protein. The table has 200,000 or so distinct CDR3 sequences, about 93% seen once. This receptor was identified in a human donor with multiple sclerosis. Sample: CD8+ T cells from PBMCs.

CDR3 DNA: TGTGCCAGCAGTTTTGCTCTTAGCGGGGGCCCACTCACAGATACGCAGTATTTT. This gives the protein CASSFALSGGPLTDTQYF. The chain has TRBV12-3 or TRBV12-4 and TRBJ2-3; 9 bases agree with TRBD2. This CDR3 is 18 amino acids long. Germline trimming cut 3 bases from V and 2 bases from J; bases unmatched to any gene: 12.